This T cell receptor beta chain emerged from a study of blood T cell repertoires in COVID-19. Looking at the study overall: PBMCs, B-cell-depleted T cells, or T cells provided the cDNA or gDNA that made up the material.

The CDR3 covers 12 residues. V lost 6 bases, J lost 2 bases, and 8 bases lay in between. The germline CDR1 and CDR2 sequences are GTSNPN and SVGIG (reference sequence). Original analysis: Reference gene primer amplification gave nucleated cell count estimates. Some clones are missing from TCRdb's copy, which holds only in-frame ones; the method was immunoSEQ multiplex PCR. V and J calls plus clone size are reproduced from that table; the DNA served to infer D and trimming. The sample shows roughly 200,000 clones, approximately 85% of them seen only once. This clonotype originated in a man in his 60s with acute or convalescent COVID-19. The sequencing input was peripheral blood. This chain joins TRBV30 and TRBJ1-5; the D gene is possibly TRBD1 (5 bases). DNA for the CDR3: TGTGCCTGCGAAGGGGGCAATCAGCCCCAGCATTTT. It yields the protein CACEGGNQPQHF.